This is a list of T cell receptor beta chains from one sample in a study of shared clonotypes between healthy human individuals. Profiled with immunoSEQ multiplex PCR; TCRdb holds only in-frame clones, not every one. The sample has some 2,100,000 clones; approximately 94% are singletons. The sample consisted of naive CD8+ T cells from PBMCs. Source of these receptors: a man aged 18 to 29 in good health. Some clones in this sample may be carry-over from other donors' samples. Each CDR3 is given with its conserved first and last residue. The D gene is left open where the match is weak. Only some rows state a clone size, as once, few, many or a class for expanded clones.

clone_size,d_call,j_call,v_call,cdr3_nt,cdr3_aa
-,TRBD2,TRBJ2-1,TRBV15,TGTGCCACCAGCACACGGACTAGCGGGAGAGTAGGTGAGCAGTTCTTC,CATSTRTSGRVGEQFF
-,TRBD1,TRBJ2-5,TRBV11-2,TGTGCCAGCAGAGGACAACCGAGGGACAGGGAGGAGACCCAGTACTTC,CASRGQPRDREETQYF
-,TRBD1,TRBJ1-3,TRBV7-2,TGTGCCAGCAGCCCAGCGCAGGGGGGAGGAAACACCATATATTTT,CASSPAQGGGNTIYF
-,TRBD1,TRBJ2-1,TRBV28,TGTGCCAGCAGTCTTGGGACAGGCCTCTACAATGAGCAGTTCTTC,CASSLGTGLYNEQFF
-,TRBD1,TRBJ2-7,TRBV29-1,TGCAGCGTTGCCGGGACAGGGGTTTCCTACGAGCAGTACTTC,CSVAGTGVSYEQYF
-,-,TRBJ1-2,TRBV6-1,TGTGCCAGCAGTGATGTGGATGGCTACACCTTC,CASSDVDGYTF
-,-,TRBJ1-2,TRBV19,TGTGCCAGTAGCGTCACAGGGTACGGAAACTATGGCTACACCTTC,CASSVTGYGNYGYTF
-,-,TRBJ2-7,TRBV7-8,TGTGCCAGCAGCCACCGGGGGGCTGGACTGGCGTACGAGCAGTACTTC,CASSHRGAGLAYEQYF
-,-,TRBJ2-1,TRBV6-5,TGTGCCAGCAGGCCGAACGTATTGCCCAATGAGCAGTTCTTC,CASRPNVLPNEQFF
-,TRBD2,TRBJ2-7,TRBV27,TGTGCCAGCAGTCCTGAGTCCGGGACTACCTACGAGCAGTACTTC,CASSPESGTTYEQYF
-,TRBD2,TRBJ2-2,TRBV28,TGTGCACCTCGGGGGGGCTTTAACGGGGAGCTGTTTTTT,CAPRGGFNGELFF
once,-,TRBJ1-1,TRBV7-6,TGTGCCAGCAGCGCCGGACAGCCCAGTGAAGCTTTCTTT,CASSAGQPSEAFF
-,-,TRBJ2-7,TRBV7-2,TGTGCCAGCAGCTACACCCAGCGGCGTGCCTACGAGCAGTACTTC,CASSYTQRRAYEQYF
-,TRBD1,TRBJ2-5,TRBV19,TGTGCCAGTAGTCCCGACAGGGCTCAAGAGACCCAGTACTTC,CASSPDRAQETQYF
once,TRBD1,TRBJ2-7,TRBV9,TGTGCCAGCAGCGTGACAGGGCTCCACGAGCAGTACTTC,CASSVTGLHEQYF
-,TRBD2,TRBJ2-7,TRBV5-1,TGCGCCAGCGCCAACCCTCTAGCGGGAGCCTCTGCTCTCTACGAGCAGTACTTC,CASANPLAGASALYEQYF
-,-,TRBJ1-1,TRBV11-2,TGTGCCAGCAGCTTAGATGTACGTGTTGAAGCTTTCTTT,CASSLDVRVEAFF
-,TRBD2,TRBJ2-2,TRBV4-1,TGCGCCAGCAGAGACCCCTCCCGGGGGGGCACCGGGGAGCTGTTTTTT,CASRDPSRGGTGELFF
few,-,TRBJ2-1,TRBV19,TGTGCCAGTAGTATTGGTCCAGAGCAGTTCTTC,CASSIGPEQFF
once,-,TRBJ1-1,TRBV7-3,TGTGCCAGCAGCCTGAGTGGGAGGGGGACTGAAGCTTTCTTT,CASSLSGRGTEAFF
-,TRBD2,TRBJ2-5,TRBV29-1,TGCAGCGTCAACGGACTAGCGGCGGTTGGGGAGACCCAGTACTTC,CSVNGLAAVGETQYF
-,-,TRBJ2-1,TRBV27,TGTGCCAGCAGCTCGGGACCTTCAGCATACAATGAGCAGTTCTTC,CASSSGPSAYNEQFF
-,TRBD2,TRBJ2-1,TRBV5-1,TGCGCCAGCAGTCCCCGGGAACTAGCGGGAGGGCGGGTTAGACGTAATGAGCAGTTCTTC,CASSPRELAGGRVRRNEQFF
-,-,TRBJ2-7,TRBV30,TGTGCCTGGAGTTCGCAGGGACAACGCGAGCAGTACTTC,CAWSSQGQREQYF
-,-,TRBJ2-7,TRBV5-5,TGTGCCAGCAGCTTGCGAGGGGTTGCCACCTACGAGCAGTACTTC,CASSLRGVATYEQYF
-,-,TRBJ2-7,TRBV27,TGTGCCAGCAGTTTATCACCAGGAGTCCACGAGCAGTACTTC,CASSLSPGVHEQYF
once,TRBD1,TRBJ1-5,TRBV19,TGTGCAAGTAGGGGGCAGAACAATCAGCCCCAGCATTTT,CASRGQNNQPQHF
-,-,TRBJ2-7,TRBV6-5,TGTGCCAGCAGTTACCCAGGGACCGAGCAGTACTTC,CASSYPGTEQYF
-,-,TRBJ1-2,TRBV7-8,TGTGCCAGCAGCTTAGGACTTTCTTCAGCGTCGGGCTACACCTTC,CASSLGLSSASGYTF
-,-,TRBJ2-1,TRBV27,TGTGCCAGCAGTTTATTGGGGTGGGAAGGTTCCTACAATGAGCAGTTCTTC,CASSLLGWEGSYNEQFF
-,TRBD2,TRBJ2-3,TRBV14,TGTGCCAGCAGCCCACTGCGGGGGGCTTCGGGAGATACGCAGTATTTT,CASSPLRGASGDTQYF
few,-,TRBJ1-2,TRBV2,TGTGCCAGCAGTGAAGCTTACGGTGGCTACACCTTC,CASSEAYGGYTF
-,-,TRBJ2-7,TRBV7-9,TGTGCCAGCAGCTTCCCGGGTTTCCACGAGCAGTACTTC,CASSFPGFHEQYF
-,TRBD2,TRBJ2-7,TRBV10-1,TGCGCCAGCAGTGAGTCGGCTAGCGGGTACGAGCAGTACTTC,CASSESASGYEQYF
-,-,TRBJ1-2,TRBV29-1,TGCAGCGTTGAAGGGACAGAGCCTAACTATGGCTACACCTTC,CSVEGTEPNYGYTF
once,-,TRBJ2-4,TRBV29-1,TGCAGCGGCTTGGATGGCAAAAACATTCAGTACTTC,CSGLDGKNIQYF
-,-,TRBJ2-7,TRBV7-2,TGTGCCAGCAGCTTAGTTAGTGGGACCACCTACGAGCAGTACTTC,CASSLVSGTTYEQYF
-,-,TRBJ1-4,TRBV10-2,TGCGCCAGCAGTGAGCCTTTGGGGGGGAAACTGTTTTTT,CASSEPLGGKLFF
-,TRBD1,TRBJ2-1,TRBV11-3,TGTGCCAGCAGCTCTCGGACAGGGTACAATGAGCAGTTCTTC,CASSSRTGYNEQFF
-,-,TRBJ2-7,TRBV27,TGTGCCAGCAGTTTATCCCCCACCTACGAGCAGTACTTC,CASSLSPTYEQYF
-,-,TRBJ2-7,TRBV4-3,TGCGCCAGCAGCCACTTAGCGGATACCTCCTACGAGCAGTACTTC,CASSHLADTSYEQYF
-,-,TRBJ1-1,TRBV7-9,TGTGCCAGCAGCTTAGGCTCCCCATATGAAGCTTTCTTT,CASSLGSPYEAFF
-,-,TRBJ2-7,TRBV2,TGTGCCAGCAGTTCAAGATCCGGGGCCGAGGCCCACGAGCAGTACTTC,CASSSRSGAEAHEQYF
-,-,TRBJ2-7,TRBV4-3,TGCGCCAGCAGCCAAGAGGAGGGAAGCTCCTACGAGCAGTACTTC,CASSQEEGSSYEQYF
-,TRBD1,TRBJ1-2,TRBV10-3,TGTGCCATCAGTGAATTTTTACCGGGACAGGGTAACTATGGCTACACCTTC,CAISEFLPGQGNYGYTF
-,TRBD1,TRBJ1-2,TRBV7-9,TGTGCCAGCAGCCTACGGGACAGAGACTTTGCAAAGGGCTACACCTTC,CASSLRDRDFAKGYTF
-,-,TRBJ2-7,TRBV5-8,TGTGCCAGCAGCTTGGAAGGCAATACCTACGAGCAGTACTTC,CASSLEGNTYEQYF
-,TRBD2,TRBJ2-7,TRBV7-6,TGTGCCAGCAGCCCCACCCTCCCTAGCGGCCACTCCTACGAGCAGTACTTC,CASSPTLPSGHSYEQYF
-,-,TRBJ1-5,TRBV5-8,TGTGCCAGCACCCGATCTCCTTATCAGCCCCAGCATTTT,CASTRSPYQPQHF
-,-,TRBJ1-1,TRBV27,TGTGCCAGCAGTTTGAAAGGGGTGCCTGAAGCTTTCTTT,CASSLKGVPEAFF